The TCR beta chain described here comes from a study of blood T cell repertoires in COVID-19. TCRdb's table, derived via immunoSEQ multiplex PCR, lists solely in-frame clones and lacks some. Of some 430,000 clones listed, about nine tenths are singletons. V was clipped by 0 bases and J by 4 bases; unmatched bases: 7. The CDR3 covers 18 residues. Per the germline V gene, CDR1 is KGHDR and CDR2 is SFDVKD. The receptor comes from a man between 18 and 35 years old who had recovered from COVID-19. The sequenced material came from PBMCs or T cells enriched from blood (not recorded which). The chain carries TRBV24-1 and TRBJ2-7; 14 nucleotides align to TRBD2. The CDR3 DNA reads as TGTGCCACCAGTGATTTGCCTGGGGGACTAGCGGGAGTGTACGAGCAGTACTTC. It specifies CATSDLPGGLAGVYEQYF.